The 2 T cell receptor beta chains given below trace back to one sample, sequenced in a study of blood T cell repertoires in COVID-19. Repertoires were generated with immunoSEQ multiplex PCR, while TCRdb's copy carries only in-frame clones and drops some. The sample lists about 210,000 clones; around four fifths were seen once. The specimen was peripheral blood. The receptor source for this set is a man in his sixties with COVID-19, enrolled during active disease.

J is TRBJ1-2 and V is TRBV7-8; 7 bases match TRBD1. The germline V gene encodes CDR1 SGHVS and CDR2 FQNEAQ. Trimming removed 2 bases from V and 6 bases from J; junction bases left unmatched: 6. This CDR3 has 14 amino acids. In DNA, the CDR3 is TGTGCCAGCAGCTTAAGAGGGGGCGCAGATGGCTACACCTTC. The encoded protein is CASSLRGGADGYTF. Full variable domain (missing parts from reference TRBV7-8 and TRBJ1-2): GAGVSQSPRYKVAKRGQDVALRCDPISGHVSLFWYQQALGQGPEFLTYFQNEAQLDKSGLPSDRFFAERPEGSVSTLKIQRTQQEDSAVYLCASSLRGGADGYTFGSGTRLTVV.

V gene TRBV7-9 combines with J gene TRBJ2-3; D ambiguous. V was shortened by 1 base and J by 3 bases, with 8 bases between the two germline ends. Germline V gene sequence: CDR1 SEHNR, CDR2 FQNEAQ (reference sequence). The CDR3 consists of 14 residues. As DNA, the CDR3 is TGTGCCAGCAGCTTAGGGTCAGAAACAGATACGCAGTATTTT. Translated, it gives CASSLGSETDTQYF.